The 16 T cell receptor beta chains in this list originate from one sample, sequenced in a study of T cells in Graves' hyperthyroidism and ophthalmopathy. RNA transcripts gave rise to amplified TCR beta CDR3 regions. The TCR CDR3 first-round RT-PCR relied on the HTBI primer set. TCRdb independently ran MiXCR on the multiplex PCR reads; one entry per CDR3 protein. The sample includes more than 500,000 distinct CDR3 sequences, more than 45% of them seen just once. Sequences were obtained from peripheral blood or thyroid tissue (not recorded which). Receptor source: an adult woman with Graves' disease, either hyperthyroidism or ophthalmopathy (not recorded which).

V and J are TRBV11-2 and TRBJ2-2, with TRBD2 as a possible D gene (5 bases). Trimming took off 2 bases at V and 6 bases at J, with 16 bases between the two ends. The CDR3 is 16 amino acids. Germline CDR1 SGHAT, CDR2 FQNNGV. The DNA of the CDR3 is TGTGCCAGCAGCTTATATTGGGCTAGCTCTGCCGGGGAGCTGTTTTTT. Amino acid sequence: CASSLYWASSAGELFF. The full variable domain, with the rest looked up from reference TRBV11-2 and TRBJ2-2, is EAGVAQSPRYKIIEKRQSVAFWCNPISGHATLYWYQQILGQGPKLLIQFQNNGVVDDSQLPKDRFSAERLKGVDSTLKIQPAKLEDSAVYLCASSLYWASSAGELFFGEGSRLTVL.

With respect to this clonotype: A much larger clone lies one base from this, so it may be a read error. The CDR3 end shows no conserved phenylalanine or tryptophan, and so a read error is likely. CDR3 sequence (DNA): TGTGCCAGCAGCCGGGACAGCCTGGGCGGCTACACCCTC. This gives the protein CASSRDSLGGYTL. This chain connects TRBV11-1 to TRBJ1-2; 7 nucleotides line up with TRBD1. From germline, CDR1 is SGHAT and CDR2 FQDESV (reference sequence). V lost 5 bases and J lost 8; bases outside the gene matches: 8. The CDR3 is made up of 13 amino acids.

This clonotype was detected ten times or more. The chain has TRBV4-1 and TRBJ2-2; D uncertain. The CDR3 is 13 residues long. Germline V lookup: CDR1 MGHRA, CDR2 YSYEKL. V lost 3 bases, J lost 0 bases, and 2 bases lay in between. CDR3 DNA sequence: TGCGCCAGCAGCCATTCGAACACCGGGGAGCTGTTTTTT. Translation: CASSHSNTGELFF.

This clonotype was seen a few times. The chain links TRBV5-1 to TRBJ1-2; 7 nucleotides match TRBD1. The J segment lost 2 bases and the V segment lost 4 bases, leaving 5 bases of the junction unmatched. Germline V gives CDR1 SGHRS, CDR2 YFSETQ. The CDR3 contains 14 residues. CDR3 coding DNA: TGCGCCAGCAGCCCACAGGGGCGAAACTATGGCTACACCTTC. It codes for CASSPQGRNYGYTF.

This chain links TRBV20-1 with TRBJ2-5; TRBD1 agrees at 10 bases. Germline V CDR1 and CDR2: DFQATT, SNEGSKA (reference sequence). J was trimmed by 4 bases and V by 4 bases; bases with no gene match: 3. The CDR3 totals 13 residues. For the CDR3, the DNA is TGCAGTGCTAACCGGGACAGGGGAGAGACCCAGTACTTC. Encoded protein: CSANRDRGETQYF.

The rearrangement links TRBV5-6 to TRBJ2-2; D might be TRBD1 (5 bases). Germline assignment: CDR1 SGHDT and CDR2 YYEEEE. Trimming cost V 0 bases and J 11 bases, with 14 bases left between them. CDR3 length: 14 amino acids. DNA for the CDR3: TGTGCCAGCAGCTTGGCCTGGGGTACAGGAGAGCTGTTTTTT. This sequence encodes CASSLAWGTGELFF. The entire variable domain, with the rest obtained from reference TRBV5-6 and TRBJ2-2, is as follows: DAGVTQSPTHLIKTRGQQVTLRCSPKSGHDTVSWYQQALGQGPQFIFQYYEEEERQRGNFPDRFSGHQFPNYSSELNVNALLLGDSALYLCASSLAWGTGELFFGEGSRLTVL.

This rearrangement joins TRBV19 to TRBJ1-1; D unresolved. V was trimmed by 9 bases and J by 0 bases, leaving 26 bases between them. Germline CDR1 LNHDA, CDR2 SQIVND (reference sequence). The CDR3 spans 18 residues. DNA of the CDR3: TGTGCCAGCAGTCTCAATTATCCTCATACCTACATGAACACTGAAGCTTTCTTT. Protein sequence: CASSLNYPHTYMNTEAFF.

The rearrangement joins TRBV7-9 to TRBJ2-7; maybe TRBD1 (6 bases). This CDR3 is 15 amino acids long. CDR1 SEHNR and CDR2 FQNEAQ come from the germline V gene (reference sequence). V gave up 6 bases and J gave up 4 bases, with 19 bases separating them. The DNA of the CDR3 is TGTGCCAGCAGTTACCCTGGACAGTCGCAATACGAGCAGTACTTC. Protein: CASSYPGQSQYEQYF.

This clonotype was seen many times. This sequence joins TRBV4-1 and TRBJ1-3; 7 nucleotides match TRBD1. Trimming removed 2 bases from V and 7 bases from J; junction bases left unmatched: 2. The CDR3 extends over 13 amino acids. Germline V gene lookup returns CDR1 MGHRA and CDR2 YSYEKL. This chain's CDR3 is CASSQIQGNTIYF. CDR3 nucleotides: TGCGCCAGCAGCCAAATACAGGGGAACACCATATATTTT.

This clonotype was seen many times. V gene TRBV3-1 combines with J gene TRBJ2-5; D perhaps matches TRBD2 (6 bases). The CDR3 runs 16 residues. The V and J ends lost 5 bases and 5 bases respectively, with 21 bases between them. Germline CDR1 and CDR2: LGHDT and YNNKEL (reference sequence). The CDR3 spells CASSIGTGGYEETQYF. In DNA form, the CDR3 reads TGTGCCAGCAGCATTGGGACTGGGGGTTACGAGGAGACCCAGTACTTC.

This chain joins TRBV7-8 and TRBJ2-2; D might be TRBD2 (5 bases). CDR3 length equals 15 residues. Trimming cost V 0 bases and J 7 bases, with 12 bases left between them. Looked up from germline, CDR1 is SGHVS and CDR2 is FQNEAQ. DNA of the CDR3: TGTGCCAGCAGCTTAGCGAGGGTCGGTATCGGGGAGCTGTTTTTT. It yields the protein CASSLARVGIGELFF.

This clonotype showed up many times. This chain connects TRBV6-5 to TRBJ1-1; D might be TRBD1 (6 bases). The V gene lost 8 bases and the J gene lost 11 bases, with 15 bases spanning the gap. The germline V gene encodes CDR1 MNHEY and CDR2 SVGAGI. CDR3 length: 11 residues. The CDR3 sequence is CASWGGEGAFF. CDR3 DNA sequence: TGTGCCAGCTGGGGGGGCGAGGGGGCTTTCTTT.

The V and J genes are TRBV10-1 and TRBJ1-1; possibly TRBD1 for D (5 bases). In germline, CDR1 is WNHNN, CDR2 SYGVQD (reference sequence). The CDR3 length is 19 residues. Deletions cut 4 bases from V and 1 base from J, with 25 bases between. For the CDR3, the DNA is TGCGCCAGCAGTGGTGGAAAAAGGGGCCAACTCGATTCGAACACTGAAGCTTTCTTT. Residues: CASSGGKRGQLDSNTEAFF.

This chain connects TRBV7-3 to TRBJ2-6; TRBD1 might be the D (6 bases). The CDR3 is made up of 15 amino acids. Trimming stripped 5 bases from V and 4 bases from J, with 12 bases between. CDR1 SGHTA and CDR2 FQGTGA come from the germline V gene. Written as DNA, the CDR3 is TGTGCCAGCAGCGTCCAGGGGACCGGGGCCAACGTCCTGACTTTC. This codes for CASSVQGTGANVLTF.

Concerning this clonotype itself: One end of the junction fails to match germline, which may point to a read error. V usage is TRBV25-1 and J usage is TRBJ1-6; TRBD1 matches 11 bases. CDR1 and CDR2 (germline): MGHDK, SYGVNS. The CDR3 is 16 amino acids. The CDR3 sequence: CACSAASGTGGDPLHF. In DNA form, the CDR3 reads TGTGCCTGCAGTGCTGCCTCCGGGACAGGGGGGGATCCCCTCCACTTT.

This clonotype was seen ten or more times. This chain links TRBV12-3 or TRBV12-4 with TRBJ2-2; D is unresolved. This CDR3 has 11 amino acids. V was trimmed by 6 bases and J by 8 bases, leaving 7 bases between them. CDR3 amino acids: CASSLRGELFF. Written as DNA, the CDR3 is TGTGCCAGCAGCTTACGAGGGGAGCTGTTTTTT.